This TCR beta chain was sequenced in a study of cytomegalovirus exposure and HLA in healthy donors. Study summary: Genotyping of 398 donors showed that about 79% belonged to the Caucasian-associated ancestry cluster.

Each of the donors was a healthy bone marrow donor. Amplification used 60 Vbeta primers and 13 Jbeta primers. Original data processing: Some 11 million of the 60 million to 90 million unique TCR beta chains counted in a later analysis were shared. Profiled with immunoSEQ multiplex PCR; TCRdb holds only in-frame clones, not every one. The V and J calls and the clone size are those of that table, but D and trimming were determined from the DNA. Of approximately 150,000 clones listed, around 88% are singletons. CDR1 and CDR2 from the germline V gene are GTSNPN and SVGIG (reference sequence). The CDR3 runs 14 residues. V dropped 3 bases and J dropped 7; count of bases not matched to a gene: 6.

J is TRBJ2-1 and V is TRBV30, with 10 bases matching TRBD1. The sequencing sample was made of PBMCs. The TCR originated in a woman in her 30s in good health and CMV-seronegative. This CDR3 reads CAWRRGQGMNEQFF. For the CDR3, the DNA is TGTGCCTGGAGAAGGGGACAGGGGATGAATGAGCAGTTCTTC.